This is a list of T cell receptor beta chains from one sample in a study of blood T cell repertoires in COVID-19. Profiled with immunoSEQ multiplex PCR; TCRdb holds only in-frame clones, not every one. This table has some 250,000 clones, 91% appearing once. The sample consisted of PBMCs or T cells enriched from blood (not recorded which). The receptors come from a human donor in a cohort exposed to, infected with or recovered from COVID-19 (not recorded which). The donor label of this sample is uncertain. CDR3s include the opening cysteine and the closing phenylalanine or tryptophan.

J: TRBJ1-6; V: TRBV7-8; CDR3: CASSLGLSLTGLFNSPLHF
J: TRBJ1-6; V: TRBV19; CDR3: CASSLSGGRNSPLHF
J: TRBJ1-1; V: TRBV19; CDR3: CASSLTGVVKAFF
J: TRBJ2-5; V: TRBV5-1; CDR3: CASSQGGQLYF
J: TRBJ1-5; V: TRBV6-1; CDR3: CASSEATTGTGNQPQHF
J: TRBJ2-3; V: TRBV24-1; CDR3: CATSDPTRTGWPDTQYF
J: TRBJ2-2; V: TRBV3-1/TRBV3-2; CDR3: CASSPRRGGYDTGELFF
J: TRBJ2-3; V: TRBV5-4; CDR3: CASSHRGRGGTDTQYF
J: TRBJ2-2; V: TRBV13; CDR3: CASSLDSPNTGELFF
J: TRBJ1-4; V: TRBV12-3/TRBV12-4; CDR3: CASSFISGEKLFF
J: TRBJ1-1; V: TRBV21-1; CDR3: CASSGYVIDTPHHTEAFF
J: TRBJ1-5; V: TRBV30; CDR3: CAWSVYGESSQPQHF
J: TRBJ1-1; V: TRBV10-3; CDR3: CAISESMEIPFF
J: TRBJ1-1; V: TRBV25-1; CDR3: CASRGRGGNTEAFF
J: TRBJ2-3; V: TRBV11-2; CDR3: CASTTADTQYF
J: TRBJ1-2; V: TRBV28; CDR3: CASRRDRQGTGGYTF
J: TRBJ1-5; V: TRBV24-1; CDR3: CATSQGGNQPQHF
J: TRBJ2-6; V: TRBV4-1; CDR3: CASSHFTGVLHSGANVLTF
J: TRBJ2-7; V: TRBV2; CDR3: CASSVRLAVISYEQYF
J: TRBJ1-1; V: TRBV24-1; CDR3: CATMGGAGYTEAFF
J: TRBJ1-5; V: TRBV2; CDR3: CASSPVPGQGIAQHF
J: TRBJ2-1; V: TRBV19; CDR3: CASSIMSGPNEQFF
J: TRBJ1-4; V: TRBV30; CDR3: CAWMGGGNEKLFF
J: TRBJ2-7; V: TRBV7-2; CDR3: CASSLVAGIRGEQYF
J: TRBJ2-5; V: TRBV11-1; CDR3: CATAQAGLGETQYF
J: TRBJ1-2; V: TRBV7-9; CDR3: CASSLGQYYGYTF
J: TRBJ1-5; V: TRBV24-1; CDR3: CATSARAIQPQHF
J: TRBJ1-6; V: TRBV7-2; CDR3: CASSFRDRDNSPLHF
J: TRBJ2-7; V: TRBV19; CDR3: CASSMDRGYEQYF
J: TRBJ1-5; V: TRBV30; CDR3: CAWSPPGTDNQPQHF
J: TRBJ2-5; V: TRBV12-5; CDR3: CASAPPGLAGGTQYF
J: TRBJ2-5; V: TRBV10-2; CDR3: CASSSFEETQYF
J: TRBJ1-1; V: TRBV2; CDR3: CASNRQLNTEAFF
J: TRBJ1-6; V: TRBV24-1; CDR3: CATRDPGSYNSPLHF
J: TRBJ2-3; V: TRBV6-4; CDR3: CASSASAGGPADTQYF
J: TRBJ1-1; V: TRBV29-1; CDR3: CSVGRGSVGGQTEAFF
J: TRBJ1-2; V: TRBV5-1; CDR3: CASSLENRGPYGYTF
J: TRBJ1-1; V: TRBV2; CDR3: CASSGTGGDTEAFF
J: TRBJ2-2; V: TRBV6-5; CDR3: CASSWDRVSGELFF
J: TRBJ2-7; V: TRBV5-1; CDR3: CASSPKGGQGANEQYF
J: TRBJ2-7; V: TRBV19; CDR3: CASSIRYRASYEQYF
J: TRBJ1-2; V: TRBV4-3; CDR3: CASSQVRGGYGYTF
J: TRBJ2-5; V: TRBV19; CDR3: CASSTDSVPTQYF
J: TRBJ2-3; V: TRBV6-5; CDR3: CASSLSRTDTQYF
J: TRBJ2-7; V: TRBV4-1; CDR3: CASSQAWGSGTGAYEQYF
J: TRBJ1-4; V: TRBV7-8; CDR3: CASSPDSPNEKLFF
J: TRBJ1-4; V: TRBV14; CDR3: CASSPWGRGHEKLFF
J: TRBJ1-4; V: TRBV15; CDR3: CATSSDRGTDEKLFF
J: TRBJ2-3; V: TRBV4-1; CDR3: CASSQAPTSGGATNTQYF
J: TRBJ1-1; V: TRBV7-3; CDR3: CASSTGGDTEAFF
J: TRBJ2-5; V: TRBV10-3; CDR3: CAISDRQETQYF
J: TRBJ1-1; V: TRBV19; CDR3: CASSLGQENTEAFF
J: TRBJ2-5; V: TRBV5-1; CDR3: CASSDGEETQYF